What follows are 10 T cell receptor beta chains derived from one specimen sequenced in a study of cytomegalovirus exposure and HLA in healthy donors. The primer mix had 60 Vbeta and 13 Jbeta primers. Repertoires were generated with immunoSEQ multiplex PCR, while TCRdb's copy carries only in-frame clones and drops some. This sample has over 100,000 clones, with approximately 81% found just once. The specimen was PBMCs. These receptors were obtained from a male donor in good health and CMV-seronegative.

The V and J genes are TRBV2 and TRBJ2-1; 14 nucleotides match TRBD2. CDR3 size: 15 residues. V lost 4 bases and J lost 7; bases outside the gene matches: 3. From germline, CDR1 is SNHLY and CDR2 FYNNEI. The CDR3 reads CASSARLAGGNEQFF. CDR3 DNA sequence: TGTGCCAGCAGTGCACGACTAGCGGGGGGGAATGAGCAGTTCTTC. Looking up the rest from reference TRBV2 and TRBJ2-1 gives the full variable domain: EPEVTQTPSHQVTQMGQEVILRCVPISNHLYFYWYRQILGQKVEFLVSFYNNEISEKSEIFDDQFSVERPDGSNFTLKIRSTKLEDSAMYFCASSARLAGGNEQFFGPGTRLTVL.

This clone was counted many times. The chain has TRBV4-3 and TRBJ2-1; weak D call: TRBD2 (5 bases). This CDR3 comprises 15 residues. Germline V gives CDR1 LGHNA, CDR2 YSLEER. Trimming stripped 0 bases from V and 5 bases from J, with 11 bases between. The CDR3 DNA follows: TGCGCCAGCAGCCAAGATGCGGGCGGCAACAATGAGCAGTTCTTC. Its protein is CASSQDAGGNNEQFF.

In DNA, the CDR3 is TGTGCCAGCAGGCAGGGATATGGCTACACCTTC. It encodes CASRQGYGYTF. This chain connects TRBV2 to TRBJ1-2, with a possible D match to TRBD1 (5 bases). CDR3 length: 11 amino acids. The germline CDR1 and CDR2 sequences are SNHLY and FYNNEI. With 6 bases removed from V and 5 bases from J, the gap between germline ends came to 7 bases.

V and J are TRBV6-5 and TRBJ2-1; maybe TRBD2 (5 bases). V was shortened by 4 bases and J by 0 bases, with 13 bases between the two germline ends. CDR1 is MNHEY, CDR2 SVGAGI, per germline. The CDR3 length is 16 residues. The CDR3 sequence: CASSSRADLSYNEQFF. The CDR3 nucleotides read TGTGCCAGCAGTTCGCGGGCGGATCTCTCCTACAATGAGCAGTTCTTC.

This chain links TRBV27 with TRBJ2-2; 8 nucleotides line up with TRBD1. J gave up 5 bases and V 4 bases, and 3 bases lay outside the gene matches. The germline CDR1 and CDR2 sequences are MNHEY and SMNVEV (reference sequence). This CDR3 region has 14 residues. The CDR3 reads CASSYQGATGELFF. CDR3 in DNA: TGTGCCAGCAGTTACCAGGGGGCGACCGGGGAGCTGTTTTTT.

This clone was observed a handful of times. The J gene is TRBJ2-7, the V gene TRBV4-3; 7 positions match TRBD1. The CDR3 length is 14 residues. The junction had 11 bases not matched to a gene; V was cut back by 3 bases and J by 9 bases. Germline V gene sequence: CDR1 LGHNA, CDR2 YSLEER. The DNA for the CDR3 is TGCGCCAGCAGCCAGGGGACAGCTCGAGGGGTGCAGTACTTC. It translates to CASSQGTARGVQYF.

The gene calls are TRBV7-6 and TRBJ2-7; 8 positions match TRBD1. The germline V gene has CDR1 SGHVS and CDR2 FNYEAQ. Trimming took 4 bases from V and 7 from J; bases not matched to a gene: 9. This CDR3 has 14 amino acids. In nucleotides, the CDR3 is TGTGCCAGCAGCTCCAGACAGGGGATAAGGGAGCAGTACTTC. It translates to CASSSRQGIREQYF.

This chain joins TRBV6-1 and TRBJ1-2, with 7 nucleotides matching TRBD1. The germline V gene encodes CDR1 MNHNS and CDR2 SASEGT. V shed 4 bases and J 8 bases; nucleotides not matched to a gene: 10. The CDR3 is 14 amino acids. The CDR3 region is CASSVRNDRDGYTF. CDR3 nucleotide sequence: TGTGCCAGCAGTGTAAGAAACGACAGGGACGGCTACACCTTC.

The V and J genes are TRBV30 and TRBJ1-5, with D uncertain. The V end lost 0 bases, the J end lost 11 bases, and 11 bases lay between the germline ends. The CDR3 is 12 residues long. The germline gives CDR1 GTSNPN, CDR2 SVGIG (reference sequence). The CDR3 sequence: CAWSVHSGTQHF. The DNA of the CDR3 is TGTGCCTGGAGTGTACACTCGGGGACCCAGCATTTT.

The J gene is TRBJ2-7, the V gene TRBV7-2; 10 bases agree with TRBD2. The CDR3 has 15 residues. CDR1 is SGHTA and CDR2 is FQGNSA in the germline V gene. V shed 6 bases and J 6 bases; nucleotides not matched to a gene: 11. Here the CDR3 reads CASSVAASGSLEQYF. For the CDR3, the DNA is TGTGCCAGCAGTGTTGCAGCTAGCGGGAGTCTCGAGCAGTACTTC.